This T cell receptor beta chain was recovered during a study of regulatory T cells in long-lasting Graves disease. Germline CDR1 reads DFQATT; CDR2 reads SNEGSKA (reference sequence). The V end lost 1 base, the J end lost 6 bases, and 15 bases lay between the germline ends. CDR3 length equals 15 residues. This clonotype was counted many times. Documented time point: newly diagnosed GD, antithyroid drugs for less than 3 months. PBMC RNA was the source of the TCR library. Each of the patients was recruited from an endocrinology department situated in Xi'an, China. Sequencing libraries for TCR beta were prepared with iRepertoire HTBI primers and Arm-PCR of CDR3 regions. TCRdb fed the multiplex PCR reads into MiXCR, producing one record per CDR3 protein. This table has over 200,000 distinct CDR3 sequences, about 18% appearing once. This sample was shared with a second study, whose subject was T cells in Graves' hyperthyroidism and ophthalmopathy. That investigation notes: Primed by the HTBI set, a first-round RT-PCR was run on the TCR CDR3.

The TCR comes from a woman aged 25-40 years with Graves disease. Specimen: peripheral blood mononuclear cells (PBMCs), collected at new diagnosis, from a patient treated with antithyroid drugs. The J gene is TRBJ2-2, the V gene TRBV20-1; a weak D match, TRBD2 (6 bases). The CDR3 DNA sequence: TGCAGTGCTAGAGGAGGCGGGGACGGGGCCGGGGAGCTGTTTTTT. Protein product: CSARGGGDGAGELFF.